This entry lists 23 T cell receptor beta chains sequenced from one sample in a study of T cell changes during pregnancy in multiple sclerosis. Assay: immunoSEQ multiplex PCR; the TCRdb copy retains only in-frame clones and omits some. The table includes about 100,000 clones, around 92% detected once. The specimen was peripheral blood, collected after pregnancy. The receptors derive from a female donor with multiple sclerosis, enrolled in a pregnancy study.

This chain links TRBV27 with TRBJ1-1; TRBD1 matches 10 bases. Germline V gene lookup returns CDR1 MNHEY and CDR2 SMNVEV (reference sequence). The CDR3 runs 16 residues. Losses at the gene ends were 4 bases for V and 3 bases for J; bases not matched to a gene: 8. The DNA of the CDR3 is TGTGCCAGCAGTTCCGGACAGGGGGATTGGTACACTGAAGCTTTCTTT. This encodes CASSSGQGDWYTEAFF.

The chain joins TRBV6-6 to TRBJ2-7, with a tentative D call TRBD1 (5 bases). V was cut by 5 bases and J by 0 bases, with 11 bases left in between. Germline CDR1 reads MNHNY; CDR2 reads SVGAGI (reference sequence). The CDR3 extends over 14 amino acids. The CDR3 here is CASSISGFSYEQYF. The CDR3 DNA follows: TGTGCCAGCAGTATATCAGGGTTCTCCTACGAGCAGTACTTC.

This rearrangement joins TRBV18 to TRBJ2-3; the D gene is possibly TRBD1 (6 bases). In germline, CDR1 is KGHSH, CDR2 LQKENI. V was trimmed by 6 bases and J by 1 base, leaving 14 bases between them. The length of the CDR3 is 15 residues. The CDR3 bases are TGTGCCAGCTCCCCGACAGGACAAGGCACAGATACGCAGTATTTT. As protein: CASSPTGQGTDTQYF. The whole variable domain, filled in from reference TRBV18 and TRBJ2-3, reads NAGVMQNPRHLVRRRGQEARLRCSPMKGHSHVYWYRQLPEEGLKFMVYLQKENIIDESGMPKERFSAEFPKEGPSILRIQQVVRGDSAAYFCASSPTGQGTDTQYFGPGTRLTVL.

The CDR3: CASHGGLAGGIVPHEQFF. The DNA for the CDR3 is TGTGCCAGCCATGGGGGACTAGCGGGGGGAATCGTCCCCCATGAGCAGTTCTTC. The rearrangement uses TRBV5-4 and TRBJ2-1; 15 bases line up with TRBD2. The CDR3 is 18 amino acids. V dropped 7 bases and J dropped 8; count of bases not matched to a gene: 16. Germline lookup yields CDR1 SGHNT and CDR2 YYREEE (reference sequence). The full variable domain, its missing parts supplied by reference TRBV5-4 and TRBJ2-1, is ETGVTQSPTHLIKTRGQQVTLRCSSQSGHNTVSWYQQALGQGPQFIFQYYREEENGRGNFPPRFSGLQFPNYSSELNVNALELDDSALYLCASHGGLAGGIVPHEQFFGPGTRLTVL.

In this sample, this clone turned up a few times. This rearrangement joins TRBV7-9 to TRBJ2-5; TRBD2 matches at 8 bases. Trimming at V came to 5 bases and at J to 5 bases, leaving 4 bases not matched to a gene. This CDR3 region has 13 residues. Germline V CDR1 and CDR2: SEHNR, FQNEAQ (reference sequence). Here the CDR3 DNA reads TGTGCCAGCAGCCTCAGCGGGAGTGAGACCCAGTACTTC. This gives the protein CASSLSGSETQYF.

This clone was detected a few times. The V gene is TRBV7-9, the J gene TRBJ2-7, with D tentatively TRBD1 (6 bases). The CDR3 is 14 amino acids. CDR1 is SEHNR, CDR2 FQNEAQ, per germline (reference sequence). With 3 bases removed from V and 0 bases from J, the gap between germline ends came to 9 bases. The CDR3 spells CASSFATGSYEQYF. For the CDR3, the DNA is TGTGCCAGCAGCTTTGCGACAGGCTCCTACGAGCAGTACTTC.

The V and J genes are TRBV25-1 and TRBJ1-2; 7 positions agree with TRBD1. CDR3 length equals 13 residues. With V trimmed by 5 bases and J by 8 bases, 8 bases remained unmatched. CDR1 is MGHDK, CDR2 SYGVNS, per germline. CDR3 bases: TGTGCCAGCAGTCCCACAGGGGCAGGCGGCTACACCTTC. Translating gives CASSPTGAGGYTF.

The J gene is TRBJ1-6, the V gene TRBV7-2, with D possibly being TRBD1 (5 bases). The length of the CDR3 is 14 residues. The germline CDR1 and CDR2 sequences are SGHTA and FQGNSA. V lost 2 bases to trimming and J lost 8 bases, with 10 bases between them. In DNA, the CDR3 is TGTGCCAGCAGCTTACTGGAGGGGTATTCACCCCTCCACTTT. Protein product: CASSLLEGYSPLHF. The variable domain in full, with the rest retrieved from reference TRBV7-2 and TRBJ1-6, is GAGVSQSPSNKVTEKGKDVELRCDPISGHTALYWYRQSLGQGLEFLIYFQGNSAPDKSGLPSDRFSAERTGGSVSTLTIQRTQQEDSAVYLCASSLLEGYSPLHFGNGTRLTVT.

The chain recombines TRBV4-1 with TRBJ1-5; 9 nucleotides agree with TRBD1. Per germline, CDR1 MGHRA and CDR2 YSYEKL. The CDR3 length is 15 residues. J was trimmed by 2 bases and V by 3 bases; bases with no gene match: 2. CDR3 protein: CASSQRQGGNQPQHF. Here the CDR3 DNA reads TGCGCCAGCAGCCAGAGACAGGGGGGCAATCAGCCCCAGCATTTT.

This rearrangement joins TRBV29-1 to TRBJ2-5, with 7 nucleotides matching TRBD1. CDR3 length: 14 amino acids. Per the germline V gene, CDR1 is SQVTM and CDR2 is ANQGSEA. After removal of 7 bases from V and 1 base from J, the junction contained 9 bases not matched to a gene. The CDR3 here is CSAQGDRVQETQYF. Here the CDR3 DNA reads TGCAGCGCCCAAGGAGACAGGGTCCAAGAGACCCAGTACTTC.

The chain joins TRBV19 to TRBJ2-7, with 7 bases fitting TRBD1. The CDR3 consists of 14 residues. V was pared by 1 base and J by 2 bases, with 2 bases of the junction left unmatched. The germline V gene encodes CDR1 LNHDA and CDR2 SQIVND (reference sequence). The CDR3 coding sequence is TGTGCCAGTAGTATAGCTCAGGGGGCCTACGAGCAGTACTTC. It specifies CASSIAQGAYEQYF.

This chain uses TRBV28 with TRBJ2-1, with D possibly TRBD2 on 5 matching bases. The germline CDR1 and CDR2 sequences are MDHEN and SYDVKM. V lost 5 bases and J lost 9, with 17 bases in between. This CDR3 has 14 amino acids. CDR3 nucleotides: TGTGCCAGCAGTACTAGGACTGCCCTAGGTGAGCAGTTCTTC. This encodes CASSTRTALGEQFF.

The CDR3 spells CASSFPDRDYGYTF. For the CDR3, the DNA is TGTGCCAGCAGCTTTCCGGACAGGGACTATGGCTACACCTTC. The V gene is TRBV7-6, the J gene TRBJ1-2; 8 nucleotides line up with TRBD1. The germline gives CDR1 SGHVS, CDR2 FNYEAQ. This CDR3 is built from 14 residues. After removal of 3 bases from V and 3 bases from J, the junction contained 3 bases not matched to a gene.

The rearrangement joins TRBV5-1 to TRBJ2-7; a weak D match, TRBD2 (6 bases). Trimming shortened V by 6 bases and J by 6 bases, and 13 bases separated the two germline ends. Germline V gene data show CDR1 as SGHRS and CDR2 as YFSETQ. This CDR3 has 12 residues. The CDR3 sequence is CASTGDSLEQYF. CDR3 in DNA: TGCGCCAGCACCGGGGACTCCCTCGAGCAGTACTTC.

Here the CDR3 reads CASNQQGYANTEAFF. The CDR3 DNA sequence: TGTGCCAGCAATCAACAGGGGTATGCGAACACTGAAGCTTTCTTT. The chain combines TRBV6-5 with TRBJ1-1, with 7 bases that match TRBD1. The CDR3 has 15 residues. Germline CDR1 and CDR2: MNHEY and SVGAGI. V shed 7 bases and J 1 base; nucleotides not matched to a gene: 9.

The V and J genes are TRBV6-5 and TRBJ1-2; D remains unclear. V was cut by 0 bases and J by 2 bases, with 7 bases left in between. Germline loops: CDR1 MNHEY, CDR2 SVGAGI. The CDR3 runs to 14 residues. This CDR3 reads CASSYSGRNYGYTF. CDR3 nucleotides: TGTGCCAGCAGTTACTCGGGCAGGAACTATGGCTACACCTTC.

About this clone: One end of the junction is discordant with germline, which a read error may explain. The chain combines TRBV10-3 with TRBJ2-3; D is perhaps TRBD1 (5 bases). In germline, CDR1 is ENHRY, CDR2 SYGVKD. CDR3 size: 14 residues. The CDR3 DNA reads TGTGCCAGCAGTACGACAGAGAGCACAGATACGCAGTATTTT. Protein: CASSTTESTDTQYF.

The rearrangement uses TRBV11-3 and TRBJ1-2; weak D call: TRBD1 (5 bases). The CDR3 totals 15 residues. The germline V gene has CDR1 SGHNT and CDR2 YENEEA. V was cut by 3 bases and J by 8 bases, with 19 bases left in between. The CDR3 loop reads CASSLGPREGRGYTF. DNA for the CDR3: TGTGCCAGCAGCTTGGGGCCCAGGGAGGGCCGCGGCTACACCTTC.

This sequence joins TRBV7-6 and TRBJ2-2; 11 nucleotides line up with TRBD2. The CDR3 spans 16 residues. Germline CDR1 is SGHVS and CDR2 is FNYEAQ. Losses at the gene ends were 4 bases for V and 1 base for J; bases not matched to a gene: 2. CDR3: CASSYGLAGNTGELFF. CDR3 bases: TGTGCCAGCAGCTACGGACTAGCGGGGAACACCGGGGAGCTGTTTTTT.

The chain uses TRBV19 and TRBJ1-1; D gene unclear. Germline loops: CDR1 LNHDA, CDR2 SQIVND (reference sequence). This CDR3 is built from 14 residues. The V end was cut by 3 bases, the J end by 1 base, with 9 bases between. In nucleotides, the CDR3 is TGTGCCAGTAGTATCCATGGAGCGAACACTGAAGCTTTCTTT. It translates to CASSIHGANTEAFF.

The genes are TRBV12-5 and TRBJ2-7; tentative D call: TRBD1 (6 bases). The CDR3 covers 14 residues. Deletions cut 2 bases from V and 6 bases from J, with 14 bases between. Germline V CDR1 and CDR2: LGHNT, FRNRAP. The DNA of the CDR3 is TGTGCTAGTGGTTTGAAATCAGGGGTGGGCGAGCAGTACTTC. This translates into CASGLKSGVGEQYF.

DNA for the CDR3: TGTGCCAGCAGTTACTCTACAGCTCTTTTGAACACTGAAGCTTTCTTT. It yields the protein CASSYSTALLNTEAFF. J is TRBJ1-1 and V is TRBV6-5; D is ambiguous. CDR1 and CDR2 (germline): MNHEY, SVGAGI. Trimming cost V 0 bases and J 0 bases, with 11 bases left between them. The CDR3 has 16 amino acids.

In DNA, the CDR3 is TGTGCCATCAGTTCAGGGTCCTCCTACGAGCAGTACTTC. It is translated as CAISSGSSYEQYF. This rearrangement joins TRBV10-3 to TRBJ2-7; D is possibly TRBD1 (5 bases). The CDR3 runs 13 residues. Trimming took 5 bases from V and 0 from J, leaving 8 bases between them. Germline V gene lookup returns CDR1 ENHRY and CDR2 SYGVKD.